This entry describes one T cell receptor (beta chain). Its specificity is unknown. These data originate in a study of cytomegalovirus exposure and HLA in healthy donors. Study findings and constraints: Later analysis associated a missense DCLRE1C variant with TCR beta V- and J-gene trimming. Later, an analysis found that common viral pathogens appeared to be linked with several of the most significant clusters.

The primer mix had 60 Vbeta and 13 Jbeta primers. Assay used: immunoSEQ multiplex PCR; TCRdb lists only in-frame clones, some missing. The sample table includes roughly 71,000 clones. The CDR3 consists of 20 residues. From germline, CDR1 is SGHVS and CDR2 FNYEAQ. J gave up 5 bases and V 2 bases, and 19 bases lay outside the gene matches. The chain combines TRBV7-6 with TRBJ2-5; TRBD2 matches at 11 bases. The sample taken for sequencing was PBMCs. The source of this sequence is a woman in her 40s in good health and CMV-seropositive. CDR3 DNA: TGTGCCAGCAGCTTAAGTCCGCCTAGCGGGAGGAATTGGGAGGGCGAGACCCAGTACTTC. This encodes CASSLSPPSGRNWEGETQYF.